The present T cell receptor (beta chain) was sequenced within a study of T cell changes during pregnancy in multiple sclerosis. Germline values: CDR1 MDHEN, CDR2 SYDVKM. The CDR3 is 13 residues long. Trimming removed 10 bases from V and 4 bases from J; junction bases left unmatched: 7. Assay: immunoSEQ multiplex PCR; the TCRdb copy retains only in-frame clones and omits some. This sample has around 70,000 clones, with roughly 90% found just once. Sequenced material: peripheral blood, taken in the first trimester of pregnancy. The V gene is TRBV28, the J gene TRBJ1-2, with 9 bases fitting TRBD1. This clonotype was sampled from a female donor in good health, enrolled as a control in a pregnancy study. The CDR3 protein is CATQTGGSYGYTF. The DNA of the CDR3 is TGTGCCACCCAGACAGGGGGTAGCTATGGCTACACCTTC.